The clone carrying this T cell receptor (beta chain) appeared once. Assay used: immunoSEQ multiplex PCR; TCRdb lists only in-frame clones, some missing. The data show under 20,000 clones, with around nine tenths seen just once and about 6% held by the top ten. This CDR3 is 17 amino acids long. Looked up from germline, CDR1 is LGHNA and CDR2 is YNFKEQ. V was trimmed by 0 bases and J by 2 bases, leaving 14 bases between them. The data were obtained in a study of lymphopenia after photon versus proton radiotherapy. The TCR originated in a man aged 60 to 75 with pancreatic cancer. This sample comprised peripheral blood, obtained from a patient treated with photon-based radiotherapy. The chain combines TRBV4-2 with TRBJ2-4, with D tentatively TRBD1 or TRBD2 (6 bases each). The CDR3 reads CASSQDEGGRSKNIQYF. CDR3 DNA sequence: TGTGCCAGCAGCCAAGATGAGGGGGGAAGATCCAAAAACATTCAGTACTTC.